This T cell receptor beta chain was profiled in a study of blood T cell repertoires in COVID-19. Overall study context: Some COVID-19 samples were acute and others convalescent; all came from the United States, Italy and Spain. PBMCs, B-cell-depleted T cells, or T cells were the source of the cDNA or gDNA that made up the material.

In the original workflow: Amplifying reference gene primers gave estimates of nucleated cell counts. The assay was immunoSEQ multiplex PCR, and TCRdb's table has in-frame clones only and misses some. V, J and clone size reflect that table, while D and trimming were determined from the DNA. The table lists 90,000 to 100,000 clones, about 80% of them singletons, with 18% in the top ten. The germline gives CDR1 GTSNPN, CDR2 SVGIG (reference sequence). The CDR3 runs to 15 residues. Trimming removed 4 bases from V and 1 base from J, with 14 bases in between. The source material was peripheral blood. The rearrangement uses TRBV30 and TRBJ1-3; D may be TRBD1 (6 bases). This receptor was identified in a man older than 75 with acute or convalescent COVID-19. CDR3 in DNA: TGTGCCTGGATTTCCAAGGGGGGGTCTGGAAACACCATATATTTT. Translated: CAWISKGGSGNTIYF.